Listed here is a single TCR beta chain. This specimen belongs to a study of T cell changes during pregnancy in multiple sclerosis. Using immunoSEQ multiplex PCR, the repertoire was profiled, and TCRdb retains in-frame clones only, with some absent. The sample yields about 100,000 clones, approximately 92% seen once. Per germline, CDR1 MNHNY and CDR2 SVGAGI (reference sequence). The CDR3 contains 15 residues. The trim removed 4 bases at V and 7 bases at J, leaving 9 bases unmatched. The material sequenced was peripheral blood, taken in the first trimester of pregnancy. The V gene is TRBV6-6, the J gene TRBJ1-4; 7 nucleotides match TRBD1. The clonotype comes from a female donor with multiple sclerosis, enrolled in a pregnancy study. CDR3 DNA sequence: TGTGCCAGCAGTTGGTATCAGGGGGGTGGTGAAAAACTGTTTTTT. This encodes CASSWYQGGGEKLFF.